Listed here are 3 T cell receptor beta chains from one sample, sequenced in a study of control samples from healthy donors and cancer patients (dated by TCRdb to about 2020). Libraries came from the immunoSEQ multiplex PCR assay. In TCRdb, the immuneACCESS table is reduced to in-frame sequences with V and J assigned. These tables do not hold every clone; where another copy was compared, an unresolved V gene accounts for under half, and the others remain unexplained. Within this sample are approximately 120,000 clones, with roughly 92% of them counted one time only. The ten largest make up around 0.52% of the sample. Specimen: PBMCs. All receptors derive from an elderly man with head and neck cancer.

This clone was picked up one time. The CDR3 loop is CASSLAQGTYGYTF. The CDR3 region has the DNA TGCGCCAGCAGCTTGGCTCAGGGGACCTATGGCTACACCTTC. V is TRBV5-1 and J is TRBJ1-2; tentatively, D is TRBD1 (6 bases). This CDR3 comprises 14 residues. Germline V gene data show CDR1 as SGHRS and CDR2 as YFSETQ. V dropped 0 bases and J dropped 4 bases, with 10 bases sitting between them.

The genes are TRBV7-2 and TRBJ2-5; unclear D gene. Trimming cost V 1 base and J 8 bases, with 8 bases left between them. The CDR3 sequence is 12 residues long. The V gene's germline CDR1 is SGHTA and CDR2 FQGNSA. CDR3 bases: TGTGCCAGCAGCTTAGACAGACATACCCAGTACTTC. Translating gives CASSLDRHTQYF.

This chain connects TRBV5-4 to TRBJ1-6; 7 bases are a match to TRBD1. From germline, CDR1 is SGHNT and CDR2 YYREEE (reference sequence). The junction had 5 bases not matched to a gene; V was cut back by 4 bases and J by 7 bases. The CDR3 totals 14 residues. The CDR3: CASSAGQTNSPLHF. CDR3 coding DNA: TGTGCCAGCAGCGCGGGACAGACCAATTCACCCCTCCACTTT.